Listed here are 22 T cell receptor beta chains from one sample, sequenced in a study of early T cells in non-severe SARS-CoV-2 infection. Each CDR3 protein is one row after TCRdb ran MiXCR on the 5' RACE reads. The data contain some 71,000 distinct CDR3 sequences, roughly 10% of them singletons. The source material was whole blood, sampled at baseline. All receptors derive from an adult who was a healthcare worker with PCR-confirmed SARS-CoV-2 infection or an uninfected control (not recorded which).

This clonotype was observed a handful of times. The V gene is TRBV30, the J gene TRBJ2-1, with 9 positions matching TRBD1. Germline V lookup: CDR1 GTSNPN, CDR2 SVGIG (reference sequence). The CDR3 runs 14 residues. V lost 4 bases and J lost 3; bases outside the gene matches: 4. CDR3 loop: CAWTRTGVYNEQFF. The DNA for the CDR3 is TGTGCCTGGACCCGGACAGGGGTCTACAATGAGCAGTTCTTC.

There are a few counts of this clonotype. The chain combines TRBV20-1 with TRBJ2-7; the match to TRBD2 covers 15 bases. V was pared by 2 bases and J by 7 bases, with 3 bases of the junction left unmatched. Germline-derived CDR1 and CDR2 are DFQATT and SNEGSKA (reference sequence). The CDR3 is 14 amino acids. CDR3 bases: TGCAGTGCTAGACCGGGACTAGCGGGAGGAGAGCAGTACTTC. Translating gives CSARPGLAGGEQYF.

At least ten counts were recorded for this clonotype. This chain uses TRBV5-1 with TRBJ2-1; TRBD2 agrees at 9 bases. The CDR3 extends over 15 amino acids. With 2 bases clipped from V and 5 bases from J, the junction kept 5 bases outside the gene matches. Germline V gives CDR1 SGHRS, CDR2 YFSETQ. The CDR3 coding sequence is TGCGCCAGCAGCTTTAGCGGGGGACTAAACAATGAGCAGTTCTTC. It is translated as CASSFSGGLNNEQFF.

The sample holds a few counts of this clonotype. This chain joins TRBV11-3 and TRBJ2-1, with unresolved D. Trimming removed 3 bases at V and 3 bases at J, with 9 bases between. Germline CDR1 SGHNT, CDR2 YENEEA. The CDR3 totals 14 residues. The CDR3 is CASSLRTVYNEQFF. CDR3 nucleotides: TGTGCCAGCAGCTTGCGGACGGTCTACAATGAGCAGTTCTTC.

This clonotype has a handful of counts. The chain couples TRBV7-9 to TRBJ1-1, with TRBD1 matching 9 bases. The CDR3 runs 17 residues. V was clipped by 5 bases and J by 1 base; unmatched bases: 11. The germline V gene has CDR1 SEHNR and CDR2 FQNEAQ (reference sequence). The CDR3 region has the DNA TGTGCCAGCAGCCCACGATGGGACAGGGTAACGAACACTGAAGCTTTCTTT. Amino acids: CASSPRWDRVTNTEAFF.

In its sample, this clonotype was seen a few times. CDR3 sequence reads: CASSSRALNTEAFF. CDR3 in DNA: TGTGCCAGCAGCTCCCGGGCGTTGAACACTGAAGCTTTCTTT. J is TRBJ1-1 and V is TRBV9, with unresolved D. CDR1 SGDLS and CDR2 YYNGEE come from the germline V gene. The CDR3 consists of 14 residues. V gave up 4 bases and J gave up 0 bases, with 10 bases separating them.

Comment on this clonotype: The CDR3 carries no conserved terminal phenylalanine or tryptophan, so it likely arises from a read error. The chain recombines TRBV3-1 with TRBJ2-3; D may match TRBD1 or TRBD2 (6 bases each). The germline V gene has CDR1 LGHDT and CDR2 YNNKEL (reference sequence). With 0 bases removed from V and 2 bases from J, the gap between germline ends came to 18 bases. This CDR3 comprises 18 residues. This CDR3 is CASSQDEPRGRNTDTQYC. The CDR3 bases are TGTGCCAGCAGCCAAGATGAACCCCGGGGGCGGAACACAGATACGCAGTATTGT.

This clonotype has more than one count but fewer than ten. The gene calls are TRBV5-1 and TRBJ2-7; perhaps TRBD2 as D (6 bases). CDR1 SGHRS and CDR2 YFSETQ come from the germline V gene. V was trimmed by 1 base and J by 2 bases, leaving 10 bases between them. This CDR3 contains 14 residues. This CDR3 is CASSLLEGTYEQYF. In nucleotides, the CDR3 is TGCGCCAGCAGCTTGCTGGAGGGCACCTACGAGCAGTACTTC.

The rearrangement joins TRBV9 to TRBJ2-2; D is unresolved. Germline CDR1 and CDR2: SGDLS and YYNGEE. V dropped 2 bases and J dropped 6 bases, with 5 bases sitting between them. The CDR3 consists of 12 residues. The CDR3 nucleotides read TGTGCCAGCAGCGTCAGCCCCGGGGAGCTGTTTTTT. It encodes CASSVSPGELFF. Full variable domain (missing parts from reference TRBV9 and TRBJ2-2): DSGVTQTPKHLITATGQRVTLRCSPRSGDLSVYWYQQSLDQGLQFLIQYYNGEERAKGNILERFSAQQFPDLHSELNLSSLELGDSALYFCASSVSPGELFFGEGSRLTVL.

DNA for the CDR3: TGTGCCAGCTCACCAAAACCGCCGGGGGACACCATATATTTT. It is translated as CASSPKPPGDTIYF. The chain employs TRBV18 and TRBJ1-3; TRBD1 is a possible D gene (5 bases). V was pared by 2 bases and J by 8 bases, with 13 bases between. The CDR3 contains 14 residues. CDR1 is KGHSH, CDR2 LQKENI, per germline.

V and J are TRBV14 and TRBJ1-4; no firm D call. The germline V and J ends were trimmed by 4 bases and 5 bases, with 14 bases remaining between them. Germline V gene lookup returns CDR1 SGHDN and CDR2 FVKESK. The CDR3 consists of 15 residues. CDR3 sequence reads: CASSPPFPGNEKLFF. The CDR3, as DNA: TGTGCCAGCAGCCCCCCTTTCCCCGGGAATGAAAAACTGTTTTTT.

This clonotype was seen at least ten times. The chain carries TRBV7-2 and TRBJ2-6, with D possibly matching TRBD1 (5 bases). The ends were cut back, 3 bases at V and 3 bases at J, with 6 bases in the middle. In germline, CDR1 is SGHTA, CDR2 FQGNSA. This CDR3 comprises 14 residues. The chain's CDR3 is CASSFRVGANVLTF. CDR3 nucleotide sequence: TGTGCCAGCAGCTTCAGGGTTGGGGCCAACGTCCTGACTTTC.

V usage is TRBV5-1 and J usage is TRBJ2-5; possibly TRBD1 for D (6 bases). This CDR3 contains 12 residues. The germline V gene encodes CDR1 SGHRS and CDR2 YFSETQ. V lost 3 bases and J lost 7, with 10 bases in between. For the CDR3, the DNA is TGCGCCAGCAGCTCAGACAGGTTGACCCAGTACTTC. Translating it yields CASSSDRLTQYF.

CDR3 in amino acids: CSARDWSDTEAFF. DNA of the CDR3: TGCAGTGCTAGAGATTGGTCGGACACTGAAGCTTTCTTT. The V gene is TRBV20-1, the J gene TRBJ1-1; D remains unclear. The V gene lost 0 bases and the J gene lost 3 bases, with 8 bases spanning the gap. The CDR3 extends over 13 amino acids. Germline CDR1 reads DFQATT; CDR2 reads SNEGSKA (reference sequence).

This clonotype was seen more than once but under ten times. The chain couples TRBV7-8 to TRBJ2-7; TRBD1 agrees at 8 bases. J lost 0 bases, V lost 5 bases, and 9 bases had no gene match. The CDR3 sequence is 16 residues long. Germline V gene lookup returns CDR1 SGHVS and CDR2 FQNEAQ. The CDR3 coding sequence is TGTGCCAGCAGCCCTTCCAGGACAGGGTCCTCCTACGAGCAGTACTTC. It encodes CASSPSRTGSSYEQYF.

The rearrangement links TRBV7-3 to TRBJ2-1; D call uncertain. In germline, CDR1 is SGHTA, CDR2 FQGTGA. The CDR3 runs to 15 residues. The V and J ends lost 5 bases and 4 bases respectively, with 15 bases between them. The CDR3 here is CASSPAGALYNEQFF. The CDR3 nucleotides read TGTGCCAGCAGCCCAGCTGGCGCCTTATACAATGAGCAGTTCTTC.

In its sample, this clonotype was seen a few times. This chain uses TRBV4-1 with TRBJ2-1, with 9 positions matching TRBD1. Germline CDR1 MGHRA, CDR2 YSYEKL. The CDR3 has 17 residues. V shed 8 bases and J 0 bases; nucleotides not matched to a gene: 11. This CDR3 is CASRGQGGRDSYNEQFF. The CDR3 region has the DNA TGCGCCAGCCGGGGACAGGGAGGGAGGGACTCCTACAATGAGCAGTTCTTC.

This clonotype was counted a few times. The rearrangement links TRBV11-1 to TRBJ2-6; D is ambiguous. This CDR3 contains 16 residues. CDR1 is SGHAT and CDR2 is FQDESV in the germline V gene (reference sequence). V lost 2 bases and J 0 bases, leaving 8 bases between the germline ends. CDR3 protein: CASSLRVVSGANVLTF. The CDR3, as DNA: TGTGCCAGCAGCTTAAGGGTCGTCTCTGGGGCCAACGTCCTGACTTTC.

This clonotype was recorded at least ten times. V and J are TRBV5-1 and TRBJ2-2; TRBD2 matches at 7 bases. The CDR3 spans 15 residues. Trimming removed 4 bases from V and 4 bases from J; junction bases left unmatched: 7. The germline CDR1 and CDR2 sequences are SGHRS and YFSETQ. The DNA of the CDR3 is TGCGCCAGCAGCCTTCTAGCGGTGGCCACCGGGGAGCTGTTTTTT. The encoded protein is CASSLLAVATGELFF.

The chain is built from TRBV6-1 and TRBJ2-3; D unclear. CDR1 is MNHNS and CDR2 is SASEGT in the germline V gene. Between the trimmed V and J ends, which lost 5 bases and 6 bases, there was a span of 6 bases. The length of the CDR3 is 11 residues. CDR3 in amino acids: CASSYLDTQYF. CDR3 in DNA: TGTGCCAGCAGTTACTTGGATACGCAGTATTTT.

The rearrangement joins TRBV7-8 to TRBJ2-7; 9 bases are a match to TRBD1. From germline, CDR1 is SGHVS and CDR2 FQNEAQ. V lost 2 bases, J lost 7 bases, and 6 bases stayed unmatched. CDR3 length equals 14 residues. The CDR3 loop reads CASSLNRGRGEQYF. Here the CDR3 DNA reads TGTGCCAGCAGCTTAAACAGGGGGCGAGGGGAGCAGTACTTC.

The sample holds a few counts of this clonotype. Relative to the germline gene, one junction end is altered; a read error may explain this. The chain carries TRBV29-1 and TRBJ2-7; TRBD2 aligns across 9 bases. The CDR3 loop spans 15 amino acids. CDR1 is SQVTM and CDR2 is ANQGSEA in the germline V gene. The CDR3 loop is CSVDVLAGFSHEQYF. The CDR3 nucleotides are TGCAGCGTTGATGTTCTAGCGGGATTCTCCCACGAGCAGTACTTC.